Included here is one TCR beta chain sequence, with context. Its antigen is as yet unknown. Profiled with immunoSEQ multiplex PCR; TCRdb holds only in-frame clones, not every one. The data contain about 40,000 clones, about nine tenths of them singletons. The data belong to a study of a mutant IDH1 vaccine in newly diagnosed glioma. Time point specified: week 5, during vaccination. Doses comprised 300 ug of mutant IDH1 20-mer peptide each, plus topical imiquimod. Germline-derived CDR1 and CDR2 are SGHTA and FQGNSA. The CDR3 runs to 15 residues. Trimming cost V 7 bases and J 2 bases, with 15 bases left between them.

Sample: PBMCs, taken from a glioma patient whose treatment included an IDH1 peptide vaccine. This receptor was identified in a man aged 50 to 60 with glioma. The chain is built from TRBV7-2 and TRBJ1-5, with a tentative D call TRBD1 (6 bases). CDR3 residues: CASTEGGGGNQPQHF. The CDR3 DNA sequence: TGTGCCAGCACCGAGGGGGGGGGCGGCAATCAGCCCCAGCATTTT.